The rows below give T cell receptor beta chains drawn from one sample of a study of early T cells in non-severe SARS-CoV-2 infection. Using its own MiXCR run on the 5' RACE reads, TCRdb lists one record per CDR3 protein. The sample contains 88,000 or so distinct CDR3 sequences, more than 13% of which appear only once. What was sequenced was whole blood. The receptors stem from an adult who was a healthcare worker with PCR-confirmed SARS-CoV-2 infection or an uninfected control (not recorded which). CDR3s include the opening cysteine and the closing phenylalanine or tryptophan. The D gene is left open where the match is weak. Rows may omit the clone size; those that give it use once, few, many or a size class.

TRBV2	TRBJ2-5	TRBD2	.	TGTGCCAGTGTAGCGGGAATAGGAGAGACCCAGTACTTC	CASVAGIGETQYF
TRBV7-6	TRBJ2-3	.	.	TGTGCCAGCAGCTTTCCCCTCGCCCGGAGGGCCGGGGCAGATACGCAGTATTTT	CASSFPLARRAGADTQYF
TRBV7-2	TRBJ2-2	.	.	TGTGCCAGCAGCTTAGTTTGGGGGACATCCACCGGGGAGCTGTTTTTT	CASSLVWGTSTGELFF
TRBV4-3	TRBJ2-2	.	.	TGCGCCAGCAGCCAAGATCTGAGACGGTCCACCGGGGAGCTGTTTTTT	CASSQDLRRSTGELFF
TRBV29-1	TRBJ1-1	.	.	TGCAGCGTTGTTGAGATCATGAACACTGAAGCTTTCTTT	CSVVEIMNTEAFF
TRBV9	TRBJ1-1	.	.	TGTGCCAGCAGCCGAAGGACCGAGAACACTGAAGCTTTCTTT	CASSRRTENTEAFF
TRBV28	TRBJ1-1	.	once	TGTGCCAGCAGTTTAGCAGGACGTGAAGCTTTCTTT	CASSLAGREAFF
TRBV7-2	TRBJ2-7	.	few	TGTGCCAGCAGCTTGGTTTCGGCGGGCGGCGAGCAGTACTTC	CASSLVSAGGEQYF
TRBV28	TRBJ2-1	.	few	TGTGCCAGCAGTTTACCCGACAGGGAGCAGTTCTTC	CASSLPDREQFF
TRBV6-2/TRBV6-3	TRBJ2-2	TRBD2	.	TGTGCCAGCAGTTACAGGGCCCCGGGACTAGCGGGAACCGGGGAGCTGTTTTTT	CASSYRAPGLAGTGELFF
TRBV28	TRBJ2-7	.	few	TGTGCCAGCAGTCCTTATCTGCGGAGTGGGGCCTACGAGCAGTACTTC	CASSPYLRSGAYEQYF
TRBV6-1	TRBJ2-4	.	.	TGTGCCAGCAGTGATACTCTAGCGAACATTCAGTACTTC	CASSDTLANIQYF
TRBV7-9	TRBJ2-7	.	few	TGTGCCAGCAGCTTATCGCACCTCTACGAGCAGTACTTC	CASSLSHLYEQYF
TRBV6-5	TRBJ2-1	.	.	TGTGCCAGCAGCCCCGGGCCTGAAGGGGACCCGCAGTTCTTC	CASSPGPEGDPQFF
TRBV19	TRBJ2-7	TRBD1	many	TGTGCCACCCACTTTCGGGACAGGGGAACAGGCGAGCAGTACTTC	CATHFRDRGTGEQYF
TRBV4-3	TRBJ2-2	TRBD2	few	TGCGCCAGCAGCCAGGCGGGAGTTTCGAACACCGGGGAGCTGTTTTTT	CASSQAGVSNTGELFF
TRBV4-1	TRBJ2-3	.	few	TGCGCCAGCATCGGGAAGGGCGCAGATACGCAGTATTTT	CASIGKGADTQYF
TRBV15	TRBJ2-4	TRBD1	.	TGTGCCACCAGCAGAGGGACAGGGGCGGACATTCAGTACTTC	CATSRGTGADIQYF
TRBV11-1	TRBJ2-5	TRBD2	.	TGTGCCAGCAGCTTACGGGGGGATGAAGAGACCCAGTACTTC	CASSLRGDEETQYF
TRBV10-2	TRBJ2-2	TRBD2	few	TGCGCCAGCACAGGACTAGCGTTTACCGGGGAGCTGTTTTTT	CASTGLAFTGELFF
TRBV7-3	TRBJ2-2	.	few	TGTGCCAGCAGCGCGACTAGTAGAACCGGGGAGCTGTTTTTT	CASSATSRTGELFF
TRBV7-9	TRBJ2-7	TRBD2	few	TGTGCCAGCAGCCGCGGGACTAGCGGACTCTACGAGCAGTACTTC	CASSRGTSGLYEQYF
TRBV6-2/TRBV6-3	TRBJ2-1	.	.	TGTGCCAGCGGTACGGGACGCCAAGGGGAGCAGTTCTTC	CASGTGRQGEQFF
TRBV4-3	TRBJ2-1	.	few	TGCGCCAGCAGCCAAGATTGGGGGGCCAGAAATGAGCAGTTCTTC	CASSQDWGARNEQFF
TRBV10-1	TRBJ2-6	.	many	TGCGCCAGCCAATATCCGATTTCGGCCAACGTCCTGACTTTC	CASQYPISANVLTF
TRBV10-1	TRBJ2-7	.	many	TGCGCCAGCAGTGGCGGGACAGACCTCTACGAGCAGTACTTC	CASSGGTDLYEQYF
TRBV11-2	TRBJ2-2	.	few	TGTGCCAGCAGCGGGGTTCTCACCGGGGAGCTGTTTTTT	CASSGVLTGELFF
TRBV11-2	TRBJ2-7	.	many	TGTGCCAGCAGCTTAGATGCGATCTCCCACGAGCAGTACTTC	CASSLDAISHEQYF
TRBV12-3/TRBV12-4	TRBJ2-6	TRBD1	many	TGTGCCAGCGGATTCACAGGGGCTGGGGCCAACGTCCTGACTTTC	CASGFTGAGANVLTF
TRBV11-2	TRBJ2-7	TRBD1	large	TGTGCCAGCAGCTTAGCACAGGGGGCCCACGAGCAGTACTTC	CASSLAQGAHEQYF
TRBV12-3/TRBV12-4	TRBJ2-3	.	few	TGTGCCAGCACCCTGGAACACGCCACAGATACGCAGTATTTT	CASTLEHATDTQYF
TRBV7-8	TRBJ2-1	TRBD1	.	TGTGCCAGCAGCCACCGGGACAGGGGCGAGGAGCAGTTCTTC	CASSHRDRGEEQFF
TRBV5-1	TRBJ2-3	.	.	TGCGCCAGCAGCTTGGATAACACAGATACGCAGTATTTT	CASSLDNTDTQYF
TRBV10-2	TRBJ2-7	.	many	TGCGCCAGCAGTGAGAACTACGAGCAGTACTTC	CASSENYEQYF
TRBV20-1	TRBJ2-2	.	.	TGCAGTGCTAGAGATTTGCCCAACACCGGGGAGCTGTTTTTT	CSARDLPNTGELFF
TRBV6-5	TRBJ2-1	.	many	TGTGCCAGCAGTTACTCGGGGTATAATGAGCAGTTCTTC	CASSYSGYNEQFF
TRBV6-1	TRBJ2-1	TRBD2	.	TGTGCCAGCAGGAGATGGGGGAGCGGGAATTCCTACAATGAGCAGTTCTTC	CASRRWGSGNSYNEQFF
TRBV20-1	TRBJ2-3	.	many	TGCAGTGCTATATGGGCCCCTAGTTGGGACGGCGACTGGACAGATACGCAGTATTTT	CSAIWAPSWDGDWTDTQYF